A selection of T cell receptor beta chains follows, all from one sample in a study of graft-versus-host responses after intestinal transplantation. Their antigens are not known. Profiling relied on immunoSEQ multiplex PCR, and the TCRdb table lists in-frame clones only, not all of them. The data show approximately 90,000 clones, 85% to 95% seen once. The starting material was unstimulated CD8+ T cells sorted from spleen or lymph node cells, obtained before intestinal transplant. Source of these receptors: a human donor who received an intestinal transplant. CDR3s include the opening cysteine and the closing phenylalanine or tryptophan. The D gene is left open where the match is weak. Size values are once, few and many counts, or a class for expanded clones, and some rows have none.

v_gene	d_gene	abundance	j_gene	CDR3nt	CDR3aa
TRBV9	.	.	TRBJ2-7	TGTGCCAGCAGTCCGGGGGCAGGGGGAGTAAACAGCGAGCAGTACTTC	CASSPGAGGVNSEQYF
TRBV4-3	TRBD2	.	TRBJ2-1	TGCGCCAGCAGCCAAGATAGCCTAGCGGGGGGGCCTCTGGGGGAGCAGTTCTTC	CASSQDSLAGGPLGEQFF
TRBV7-8	.	.	TRBJ1-1	TGTGCCAGCAGCCAGGTCCCAGGTGGCATGAACACTGAAGCTTTCTTT	CASSQVPGGMNTEAFF
TRBV11-2	.	.	TRBJ1-4	TGTGCCAGCAGGCCCTCGGGTGAAAAACTGTTTTTT	CASRPSGEKLFF
TRBV15	.	.	TRBJ2-3	TGTGCCACCAGCGACCGGGACACTACGCAGTATTTT	CATSDRDTTQYF
TRBV19	.	.	TRBJ1-2	TGTGCCAGTAGTCTTCCTGGGGAGGGCTATGGCTACACCTTC	CASSLPGEGYGYTF
TRBV5-4	TRBD1	.	TRBJ1-2	TGTGCCAGCAGCATAGGACAGGGGGTTATGGGCTATGGCTACACCTTC	CASSIGQGVMGYGYTF
TRBV14	.	once	TRBJ1-1	TGTGCCAGCAGCCAAGAATGGGGCCGGACAGCTGAAGCTTTCTTT	CASSQEWGRTAEAFF
TRBV13	.	.	TRBJ1-6	TGTGCCAGCAGCGGGGTCGGATTGGCAGGGAATTCACCCCTCCACTTT	CASSGVGLAGNSPLHF
TRBV11-3	.	.	TRBJ1-5	TGTGCCAGCAGCTTAGCAGGGGATCAGCCCCAGCATTTT	CASSLAGDQPQHF
TRBV21-1	.	.	TRBJ2-7	TGTGCCAGCAGCAAACAATCGACTACAGGGGGCGAGCAGTACTTC	CASSKQSTTGGEQYF
TRBV4-3	TRBD1	.	TRBJ1-1	TGCGCCAGCGGACCGGACAGGGGGCGGTTCACTGAAGCTTTCTTT	CASGPDRGRFTEAFF
TRBV30	TRBD1	.	TRBJ1-2	TGTGCCTGGAGGGGACAGGGGGCTCACTATGGCTACACCTTC	CAWRGQGAHYGYTF
TRBV4-3	.	once	TRBJ1-1	TGCGCCAGCAGCCCTTCTCTTTACTTGAACACTGAAGCTTTCTTT	CASSPSLYLNTEAFF
TRBV27	.	.	TRBJ1-1	TGTGCCAGCAGTTTTAGTACGGGGAGGAACACTGAAGCTTTCTTT	CASSFSTGRNTEAFF
TRBV7-2	TRBD2	.	TRBJ2-3	TGTGCCAGCAGCTCTATAGCGGGGGCCGCAGATACGCAGTATTTT	CASSSIAGAADTQYF
TRBV5-4	.	.	TRBJ1-2	TGTGCCAGCAGCTTGTTATCACCGACGGGGTTCAACTATGGCTACACCTTC	CASSLLSPTGFNYGYTF
TRBV7-2	.	.	TRBJ1-4	TGTGCCAGCAGCCTAACGGGATCCGGGGATGAAAAACTGTTTTTT	CASSLTGSGDEKLFF
TRBV28	.	.	TRBJ1-2	TGTGCCAGCAGATTGCGGGGCGGCTATGGCTACACCTTC	CASRLRGGYGYTF